These 17 T cell receptor beta chains were all obtained from the same sample, sequenced in a study of shared clonotypes between healthy human individuals. This table comes from immunoSEQ multiplex PCR, and its TCRdb copy is limited to in-frame clones, with some not included. The sample contains around 2,000,000 clones, around 96% of which appear only once. Positive CCR7 selection of CD45RO-negative cells yielded the naive CD8 cells, and terminally differentiated effector memory CD45RA+ cells were excluded. Input material: naive CD8+ T cells sorted from blood. Receptors were obtained from a young man in good health.

The V gene is TRBV12-5, the J gene TRBJ2-7; D call uncertain. The V gene lost 4 bases and the J gene lost 2 bases, with 6 bases spanning the gap. CDR3 length: 12 amino acids. Germline assignment: CDR1 LGHNT and CDR2 FRNRAP. Written as DNA, the CDR3 is TGTGCTAGTGGTTGGAATACCTACGAGCAGTACTTC. Translation gives CASGWNTYEQYF.

This clone has only one observation. In DNA form, the CDR3 reads TGTGCCAGCAGTCTGGGACAGTTCCTATACAATGAGCAGTTCTTC. This codes for CASSLGQFLYNEQFF. The chain has TRBV2 and TRBJ2-1, with 7 nucleotides matching TRBD1. Germline CDR1 and CDR2: SNHLY and FYNNEI. The V segment lost 5 bases and the J segment 4 bases; nucleotides outside the gene matches: 8. This CDR3 region has 15 residues.

J is TRBJ2-7 and V is TRBV9, with D possibly being TRBD1 or TRBD2 (6 bases each). V gave up 2 bases and J gave up 3 bases, with 15 bases separating them. From germline, CDR1 is SGDLS and CDR2 YYNGEE. This CDR3 is 15 amino acids long. The CDR3 DNA reads TGTGCCAGCAGCGTCGGTGGCAGGGGACTCTACGAGCAGTACTTC. This sequence encodes CASSVGGRGLYEQYF.

This clone appeared a few times. The chain is built from TRBV11-2 and TRBJ1-1; no clear D. V lost 1 base and J 6 bases, leaving 6 bases between the germline ends. The CDR3 loop spans 12 amino acids. Germline V gene sequence: CDR1 SGHAT, CDR2 FQNNGV. DNA for the CDR3: TGTGCCAGCAGCTTAGGACACGCTGAAGCTTTCTTT. This sequence encodes CASSLGHAEAFF. The whole variable domain, remainder taken from reference TRBV11-2 and TRBJ1-1, is EAGVAQSPRYKIIEKRQSVAFWCNPISGHATLYWYQQILGQGPKLLIQFQNNGVVDDSQLPKDRFSAERLKGVDSTLKIQPAKLEDSAVYLCASSLGHAEAFFGQGTRLTVV.

The chain links TRBV27 to TRBJ2-7; possibly TRBD1 or TRBD2 for D (6 bases each). From germline, CDR1 is MNHEY and CDR2 SMNVEV (reference sequence). This CDR3 is 16 amino acids long. Trimming cost V 7 bases and J 2 bases, with 21 bases left between them. Here the CDR3 DNA reads TGTGCCAGCATGAAACTGGCGGGACAAGCCACCTACGAGCAGTACTTC. This gives the protein CASMKLAGQATYEQYF.

DNA of the CDR3: TGTGCCAGCAGCTGGTTAGGAACCGGGGAGCTGTTTTTT. It is translated as CASSWLGTGELFF. V is TRBV7-9 and J is TRBJ2-2; D not resolved. The CDR3 is 13 residues long. CDR1 and CDR2 (germline): SEHNR, FQNEAQ (reference sequence). V was clipped by 4 bases and J by 5 bases, with 8 bases between them.

This chain uses TRBV2 with TRBJ2-7, with 9 bases that match TRBD2. The CDR3 runs 14 residues. V was clipped by 7 bases and J by 4 bases; unmatched bases: 8. Germline loops: CDR1 SNHLY, CDR2 FYNNEI. For the CDR3, the DNA is TGTGCCAGCATGAGGACTAGCGATATATACGAGCAGTACTTC. Translation gives CASMRTSDIYEQYF.

J is TRBJ1-5 and V is TRBV30; D remains ambiguous. Trimming pared 3 bases from V and 0 bases from J, leaving 9 bases between. The CDR3 totals 14 residues. CDR1 is GTSNPN, CDR2 SVGIG, per germline (reference sequence). The CDR3 sequence: CAWSPGISNQPQHF. Written as DNA, the CDR3 is TGTGCCTGGAGCCCGGGGATTAGCAATCAGCCCCAGCATTTT.

This chain uses TRBV9 with TRBJ1-5; the D gene is possibly TRBD1 (5 bases). Germline-derived CDR1 and CDR2 are SGDLS and YYNGEE. The ends were cut back, 3 bases at V and 1 base at J, with 11 bases in the middle. The CDR3 has 15 residues. The DNA of the CDR3 is TGTGCCAGCAGCGCAGGGAGTGCGAGCAATCAGCCCCAGCATTTT. It is translated as CASSAGSASNQPQHF.

The rearrangement uses TRBV5-1 and TRBJ2-7; D unclear. This CDR3 region has 15 residues. Per the germline V gene, CDR1 is SGHRS and CDR2 is YFSETQ. Between the trimmed V and J ends, which lost 3 bases and 3 bases, there was a span of 16 bases. The CDR3 nucleotides read TGCGCCAGCAGCTCAGGAGTGGGAAGAATCTACGAGCAGTACTTC. Protein: CASSSGVGRIYEQYF.

V usage is TRBV27 and J usage is TRBJ2-2; D unresolved. The CDR3 runs to 15 residues. Germline-derived CDR1 and CDR2 are MNHEY and SMNVEV (reference sequence). V was cut by 0 bases and J by 0 bases, with 5 bases left in between. The CDR3 region is CASSLSRPNTGELFF. Written as DNA, the CDR3 is TGTGCCAGCAGTTTATCACGGCCGAACACCGGGGAGCTGTTTTTT.

The chain is built from TRBV9 and TRBJ2-1; TRBD2 is a possible D gene (6 bases). The CDR3 consists of 17 residues. Looked up from germline, CDR1 is SGDLS and CDR2 is YYNGEE. V lost 4 bases and J 8 bases, leaving 25 bases between the germline ends. CDR3 DNA: TGTGCCAGCAGCCCTAGAACGACTAGACTATCCTCCGATGAGCAGTTCTTC. Its protein product is CASSPRTTRLSSDEQFF.

This chain joins TRBV6-6 and TRBJ2-2; no clear D. Germline-derived CDR1 and CDR2 are MNHNY and SVGAGI (reference sequence). This CDR3 has 16 amino acids. V was shortened by 4 bases and J by 0 bases, with 12 bases between the two germline ends. The CDR3 bases are TGTGCCAGCAGTTCGACAAGCACCCCGAACACCGGGGAGCTGTTTTTT. Translating it yields CASSSTSTPNTGELFF.

A single count supports this clone. The V and J genes are TRBV4-3 and TRBJ2-5; tentative D call: TRBD1 (5 bases). V was shortened by 1 base and J by 4 bases, with 22 bases between the two germline ends. The CDR3 is 18 amino acids. Germline V gene sequence: CDR1 LGHNA, CDR2 YSLEER. The chain's CDR3 is CASSQVLGEGIDAETQYF. CDR3 bases: TGCGCCAGCAGCCAAGTATTAGGGGAAGGTATCGATGCAGAGACCCAGTACTTC.

Points on this clone: Other DNA variants within this sample encode the same CDR3. J is TRBJ2-1 and V is TRBV27; 10 bases are shared with TRBD1. V shed 6 bases and J 6 bases; nucleotides not matched to a gene: 5. The CDR3 contains 14 residues. CDR1 is MNHEY, CDR2 SMNVEV, per germline (reference sequence). This chain's CDR3 is CASSPGQGFNEQFF. DNA of the CDR3: TGTGCCAGCAGCCCGGGACAGGGGTTCAATGAGCAGTTCTTC.

The chain combines TRBV13 with TRBJ1-5; D call uncertain. The CDR3 totals 12 residues. V was pared by 3 bases and J by 11 bases, with 11 bases between. Germline V gene sequence: CDR1 PRHDT, CDR2 FYEKMQ (reference sequence). CDR3 nucleotide sequence: TGTGCCAGCAGCTTGGCGTTAGGAGCCCAGCATTTT. Translating it yields CASSLALGAQHF. Combining the CDR3 with reference TRBV13 and TRBJ1-5 gives the whole variable domain AAGVIQSPRHLIKEKRETATLKCYPIPRHDTVYWYQQGPGQDPQFLISFYEKMQSDKGSIPDRFSAQQFSDYHSELNMSSLELGDSALYFCASSLALGAQHFGDGTRLSIL.

This clone was recorded once. The chain is built from TRBV2 and TRBJ1-2; D perhaps matches TRBD1 (5 bases). This CDR3 has 13 residues. Trimming stripped 6 bases from V and 5 bases from J, with 13 bases between. CDR1 is SNHLY and CDR2 is FYNNEI in the germline V gene. The CDR3 region is CASRAGEGYGYTF. The CDR3 bases are TGTGCCAGCAGGGCAGGCGAGGGGTATGGCTACACCTTC.